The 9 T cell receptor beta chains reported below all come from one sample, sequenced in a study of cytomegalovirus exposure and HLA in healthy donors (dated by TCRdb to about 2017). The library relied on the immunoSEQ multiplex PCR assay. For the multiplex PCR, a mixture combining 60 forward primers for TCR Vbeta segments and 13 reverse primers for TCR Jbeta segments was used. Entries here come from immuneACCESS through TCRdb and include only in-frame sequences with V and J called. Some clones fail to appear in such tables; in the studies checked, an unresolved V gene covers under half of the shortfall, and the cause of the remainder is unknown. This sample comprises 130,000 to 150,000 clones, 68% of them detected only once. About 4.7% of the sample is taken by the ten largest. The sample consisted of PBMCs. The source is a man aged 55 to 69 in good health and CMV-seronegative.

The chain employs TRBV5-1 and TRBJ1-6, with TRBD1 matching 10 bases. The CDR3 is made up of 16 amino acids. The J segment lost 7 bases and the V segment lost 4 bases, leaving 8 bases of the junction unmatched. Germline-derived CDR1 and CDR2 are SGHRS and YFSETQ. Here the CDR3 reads CASSVPGQGGNSPLHF. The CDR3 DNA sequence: TGCGCCAGCAGCGTCCCAGGACAGGGGGGCAATTCACCCCTCCACTTT.

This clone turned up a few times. CDR3 nucleotide sequence: TGTGCCAGCAGCTCGACTAGCGGGAGTGGGTATGAGCAGTTCTTC. Encoded protein: CASSSTSGSGYEQFF. The chain links TRBV2 to TRBJ2-1, with TRBD2 identical over 12 bases. CDR3 length equals 15 residues. Per the germline V gene, CDR1 is SNHLY and CDR2 is FYNNEI. J lost 8 bases, V lost 6 bases, and 8 bases had no gene match.

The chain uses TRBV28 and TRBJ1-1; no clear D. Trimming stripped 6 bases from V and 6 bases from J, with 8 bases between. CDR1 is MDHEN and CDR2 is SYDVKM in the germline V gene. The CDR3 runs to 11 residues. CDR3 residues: CASSPGAEAFF. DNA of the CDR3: TGTGCCAGCAGCCCGGGAGCTGAAGCTTTCTTT.

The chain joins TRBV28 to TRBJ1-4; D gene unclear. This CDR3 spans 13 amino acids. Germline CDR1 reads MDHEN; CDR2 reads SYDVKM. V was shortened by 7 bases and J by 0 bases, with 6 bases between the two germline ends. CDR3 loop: CASTSSTNEKLFF. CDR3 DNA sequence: TGTGCCAGCACTAGCTCAACTAATGAAAAACTGTTTTTT.

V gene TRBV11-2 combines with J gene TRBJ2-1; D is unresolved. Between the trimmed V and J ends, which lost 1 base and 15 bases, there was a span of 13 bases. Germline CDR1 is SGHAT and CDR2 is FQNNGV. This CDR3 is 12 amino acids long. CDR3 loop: CASSLVTTRAFF. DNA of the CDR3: TGTGCCAGCAGCTTAGTTACTACGCGTGCGTTCTTC.

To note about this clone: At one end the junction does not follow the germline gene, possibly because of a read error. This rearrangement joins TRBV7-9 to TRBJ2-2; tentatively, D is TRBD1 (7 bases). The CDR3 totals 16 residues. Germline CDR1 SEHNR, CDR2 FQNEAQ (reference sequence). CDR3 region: CSSSPRQGGNTGELFF. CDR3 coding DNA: TGTTCCAGCAGCCCTCGGCAGGGGGGAAACACCGGGGAGCTGTTTTTT.

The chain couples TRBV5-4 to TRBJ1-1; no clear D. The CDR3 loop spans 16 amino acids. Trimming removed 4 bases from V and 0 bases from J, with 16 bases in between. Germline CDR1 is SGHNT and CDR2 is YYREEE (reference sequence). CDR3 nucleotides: TGTGCCAGCAGCCCGCCCCTAATGGGCATGAACACTGAAGCTTTCTTT. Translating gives CASSPPLMGMNTEAFF.

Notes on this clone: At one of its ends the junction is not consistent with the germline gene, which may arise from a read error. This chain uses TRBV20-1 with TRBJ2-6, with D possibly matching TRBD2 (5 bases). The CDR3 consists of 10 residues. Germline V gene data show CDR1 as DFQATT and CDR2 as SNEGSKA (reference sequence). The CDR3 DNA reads TGCAGTGCTAGAGAGGAGGTCGAGGCTTTC. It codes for CSAREEVEAF.

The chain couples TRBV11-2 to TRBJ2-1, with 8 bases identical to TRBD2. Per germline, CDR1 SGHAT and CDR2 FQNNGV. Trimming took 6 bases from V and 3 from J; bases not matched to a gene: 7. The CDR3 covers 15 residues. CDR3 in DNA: TGTGCCAGCAGGTCTGCGGCGGGAGGCTACAATGAGCAGTTCTTC. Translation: CASRSAAGGYNEQFF.